The clone carrying this TCR beta chain was seen many times. This record belongs to a study of T-cell reconstitution after alpha-beta-depleted transplantation in children. The V gene lost 5 bases and the J gene lost 2 bases, with 9 bases spanning the gap. The CDR3 has 13 amino acids. Germline V gene data show CDR1 as SGHTA and CDR2 as FQGTGA. Library preparation (for TCRbeta) was performed with unique molecular identifiers. TCRdb re-analysed the PCR reads in MiXCR, keeping a single row per CDR3 protein. This table holds about 610,000 distinct CDR3 sequences, more than 9% found once. Sample: PBMCs from the stem cell graft donor, taken from the stem cell graft. J is TRBJ2-5 and V is TRBV7-3; D is uncertain. The TCR comes from a human donor who donated a stem cell graft to a child with acute myeloid leukemia. The CDR3 nucleotides are TGTGCCAGCAGCCCAGGACCGCAAGAGACCCAGTACTTC. Translation: CASSPGPQETQYF. The entire variable domain, with the rest obtained from reference TRBV7-3 and TRBJ2-5, is as follows: GAGVSQTPSNKVTEKGKYVELRCDPISGHTALYWYRQSLGQGPEFLIYFQGTGAADDSGLPNDRFFAVRPEGSVSTLKIQRTERGDSAVYLCASSPGPQETQYFGPGTRLLVL.